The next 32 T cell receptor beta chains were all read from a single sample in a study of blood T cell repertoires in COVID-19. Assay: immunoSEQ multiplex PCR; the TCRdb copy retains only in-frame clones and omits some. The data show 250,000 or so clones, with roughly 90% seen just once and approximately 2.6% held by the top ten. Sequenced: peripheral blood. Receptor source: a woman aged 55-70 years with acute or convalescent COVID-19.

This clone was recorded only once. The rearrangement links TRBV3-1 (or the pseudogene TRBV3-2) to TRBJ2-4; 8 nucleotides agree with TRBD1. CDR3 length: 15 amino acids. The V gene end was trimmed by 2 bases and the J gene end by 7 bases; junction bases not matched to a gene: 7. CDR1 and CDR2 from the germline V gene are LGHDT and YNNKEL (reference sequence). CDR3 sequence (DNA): TGTGCCAGCAGCCAACTCAGGGGGCGGCTGAACATTCAGTACTTC. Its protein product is CASSQLRGRLNIQYF.

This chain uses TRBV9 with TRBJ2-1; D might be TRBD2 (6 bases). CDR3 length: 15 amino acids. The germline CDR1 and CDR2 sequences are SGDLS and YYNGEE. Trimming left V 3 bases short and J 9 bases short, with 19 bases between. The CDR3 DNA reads TGTGCCAGCAGCGCCCGCTTTGATCTAGCGAGTGAGCAGTTCTTC. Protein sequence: CASSARFDLASEQFF.

As DNA, the CDR3 is TGCGCCAGCTGCACTAGCGGGAGGTACTGGGAGACCCAGTACTTC. Translation: CASCTSGRYWETQYF. The gene calls are TRBV5-1 and TRBJ2-5; 12 bases align to TRBD2. Per the germline V gene, CDR1 is SGHRS and CDR2 is YFSETQ. This CDR3 has 15 amino acids. With 7 bases clipped from V and 5 bases from J, the junction kept 9 bases outside the gene matches.

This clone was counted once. The CDR3 here is CASSKPDRNYNEQFF. CDR3 bases: TGCGCCAGCAGCAAGCCTGACAGAAACTACAATGAGCAGTTCTTC. This chain uses TRBV5-1 with TRBJ2-1, with a possible D match to TRBD1 (5 bases). The CDR3 is 15 residues long. Per the germline V gene, CDR1 is SGHRS and CDR2 is YFSETQ. V lost 4 bases and J lost 3, with 14 bases in between.

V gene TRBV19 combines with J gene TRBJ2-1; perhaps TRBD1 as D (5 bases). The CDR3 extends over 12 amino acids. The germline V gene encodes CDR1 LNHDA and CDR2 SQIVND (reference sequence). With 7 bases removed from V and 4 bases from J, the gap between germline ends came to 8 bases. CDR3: CASTRAYNEQFF. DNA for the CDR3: TGTGCCAGTACCAGGGCTTACAATGAGCAGTTCTTC. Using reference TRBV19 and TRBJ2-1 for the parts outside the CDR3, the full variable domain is DGGITQSPKYLFRKEGQNVTLSCEQNLNHDAMYWYRQDPGQGLRLIYYSQIVNDFQKGDIAEGYSVSREKKESFPLTVTSAQKNPTAFYLCASTRAYNEQFFGPGTRLTVL.

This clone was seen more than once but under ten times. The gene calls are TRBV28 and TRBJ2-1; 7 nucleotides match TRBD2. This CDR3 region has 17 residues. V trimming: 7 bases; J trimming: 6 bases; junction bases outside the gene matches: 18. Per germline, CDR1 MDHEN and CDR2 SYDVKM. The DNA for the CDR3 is TGTGCCAGCATCAGTCTACGGGGGACTACTTGGGGCAATGAGCAGTTCTTC. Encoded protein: CASISLRGTTWGNEQFF.

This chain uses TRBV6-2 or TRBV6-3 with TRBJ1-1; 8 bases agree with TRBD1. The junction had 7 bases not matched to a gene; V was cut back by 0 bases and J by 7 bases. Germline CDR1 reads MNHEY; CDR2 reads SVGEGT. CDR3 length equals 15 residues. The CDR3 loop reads CASSYSGTGPGEAFF. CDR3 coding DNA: TGTGCCAGCAGTTACTCCGGGACAGGTCCGGGTGAAGCTTTCTTT.

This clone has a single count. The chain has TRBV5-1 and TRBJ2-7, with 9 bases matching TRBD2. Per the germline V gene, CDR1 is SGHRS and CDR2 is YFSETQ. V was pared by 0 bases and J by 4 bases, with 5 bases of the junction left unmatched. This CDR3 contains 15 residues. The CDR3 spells CASSLGSGSFYEQYF. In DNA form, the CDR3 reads TGCGCCAGCAGCTTGGGTAGCGGGAGCTTTTACGAGCAGTACTTC.

CDR3 amino acids: CASSQQGRNTEAFF. Written as DNA, the CDR3 is TGTGCCAGTAGCCAACAGGGCCGGAACACTGAAGCTTTCTTT. The V and J genes are TRBV19 and TRBJ1-1, with D perhaps matching TRBD1 (6 bases). This CDR3 is built from 14 residues. Trimming took 6 bases from V and 1 from J, leaving 12 bases between them. The V gene's germline CDR1 is LNHDA and CDR2 SQIVND (reference sequence).

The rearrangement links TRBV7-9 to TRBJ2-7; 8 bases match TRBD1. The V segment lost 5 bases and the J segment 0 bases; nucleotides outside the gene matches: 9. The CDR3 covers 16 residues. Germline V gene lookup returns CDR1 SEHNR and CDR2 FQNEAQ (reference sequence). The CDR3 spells CASSPPDRVTSYEQYF. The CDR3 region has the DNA TGTGCCAGCAGCCCCCCGGACAGGGTGACCTCCTACGAGCAGTACTTC.

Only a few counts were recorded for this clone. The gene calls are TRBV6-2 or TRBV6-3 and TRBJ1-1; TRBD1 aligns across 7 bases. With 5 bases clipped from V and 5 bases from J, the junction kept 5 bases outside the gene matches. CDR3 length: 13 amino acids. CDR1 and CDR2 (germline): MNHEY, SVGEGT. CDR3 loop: CASSLPGGTEAFF. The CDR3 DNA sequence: TGTGCCAGCAGTCTACCAGGGGGGACTGAAGCTTTCTTT.

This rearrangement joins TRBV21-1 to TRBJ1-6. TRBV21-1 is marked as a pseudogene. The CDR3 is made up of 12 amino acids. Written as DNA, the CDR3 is TGTGCCAGCAGCCACGGTAGTTCACCCCTCCACTTT. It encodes CASSHGSSPLHF.

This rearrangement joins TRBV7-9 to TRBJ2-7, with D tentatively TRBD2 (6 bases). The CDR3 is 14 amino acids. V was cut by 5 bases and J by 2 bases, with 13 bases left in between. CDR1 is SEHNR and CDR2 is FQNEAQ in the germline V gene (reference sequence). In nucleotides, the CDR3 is TGTGCCAGCAGCGGGGGGACTTACACCTACGAGCAGTACTTC. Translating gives CASSGGTYTYEQYF.

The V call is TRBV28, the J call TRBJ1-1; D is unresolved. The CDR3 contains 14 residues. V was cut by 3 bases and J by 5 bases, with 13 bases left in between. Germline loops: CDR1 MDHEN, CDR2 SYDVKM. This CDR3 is CASSFAPPGTEAFF. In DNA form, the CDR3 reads TGTGCCAGCAGTTTTGCGCCCCCCGGGACTGAAGCTTTCTTT.

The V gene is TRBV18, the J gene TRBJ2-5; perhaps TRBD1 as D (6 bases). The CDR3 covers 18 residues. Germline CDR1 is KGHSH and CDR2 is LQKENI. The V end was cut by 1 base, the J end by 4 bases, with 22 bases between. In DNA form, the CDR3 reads TGTGCCAGCTCACCACTTATCCTACCTACAGGGACGGGAGAGACCCAGTACTTC. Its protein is CASSPLILPTGTGETQYF. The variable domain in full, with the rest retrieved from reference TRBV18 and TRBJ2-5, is NAGVMQNPRHLVRRRGQEARLRCSPMKGHSHVYWYRQLPEEGLKFMVYLQKENIIDESGMPKERFSAEFPKEGPSILRIQQVVRGDSAAYFCASSPLILPTGTGETQYFGPGTRLLVL.

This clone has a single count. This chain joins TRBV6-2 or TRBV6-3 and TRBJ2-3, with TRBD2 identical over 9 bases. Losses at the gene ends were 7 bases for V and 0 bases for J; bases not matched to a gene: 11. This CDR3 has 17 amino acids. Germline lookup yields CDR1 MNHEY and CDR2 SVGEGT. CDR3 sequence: CASNPGLAPRSTDTQYF. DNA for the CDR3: TGTGCCAGCAACCCGGGACTAGCCCCTAGGAGCACAGATACGCAGTATTTT.

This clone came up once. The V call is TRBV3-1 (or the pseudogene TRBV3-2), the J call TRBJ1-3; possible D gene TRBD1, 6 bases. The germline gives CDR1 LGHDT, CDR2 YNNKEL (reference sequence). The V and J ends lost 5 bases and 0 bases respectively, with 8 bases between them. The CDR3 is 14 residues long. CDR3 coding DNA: TGTGCCAGCAGCTTGACAGGCTCTGGAAACACCATATATTTT. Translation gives CASSLTGSGNTIYF.

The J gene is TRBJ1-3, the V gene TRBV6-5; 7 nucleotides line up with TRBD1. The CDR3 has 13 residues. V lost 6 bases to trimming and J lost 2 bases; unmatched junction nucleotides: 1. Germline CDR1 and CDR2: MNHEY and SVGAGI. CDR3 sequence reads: CASRDRTGNTIYF. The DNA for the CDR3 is TGTGCCAGCAGGGACAGGACTGGAAACACCATATATTTT.

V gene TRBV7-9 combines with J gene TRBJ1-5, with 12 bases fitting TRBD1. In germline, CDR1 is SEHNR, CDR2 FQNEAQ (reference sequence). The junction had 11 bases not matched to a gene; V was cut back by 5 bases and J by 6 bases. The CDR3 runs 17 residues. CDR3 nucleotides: TGTGCCAGCAGCCCAGGGACCGGGACAGGGGGCTCTCAGCCCCAGCATTTT. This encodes CASSPGTGTGGSQPQHF.

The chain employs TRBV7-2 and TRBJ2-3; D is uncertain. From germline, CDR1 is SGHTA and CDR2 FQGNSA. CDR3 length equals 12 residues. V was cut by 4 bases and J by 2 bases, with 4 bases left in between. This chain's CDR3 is CASSSYTDTQYF. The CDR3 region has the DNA TGTGCCAGCAGCTCCTACACAGATACGCAGTATTTT.

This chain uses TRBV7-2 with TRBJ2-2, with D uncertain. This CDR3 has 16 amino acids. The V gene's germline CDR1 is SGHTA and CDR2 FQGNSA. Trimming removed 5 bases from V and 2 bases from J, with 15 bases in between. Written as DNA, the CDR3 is TGTGCCAGCAGCCACCCTGGCACCATTAACACCGGGGAGCTGTTTTTT. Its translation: CASSHPGTINTGELFF.

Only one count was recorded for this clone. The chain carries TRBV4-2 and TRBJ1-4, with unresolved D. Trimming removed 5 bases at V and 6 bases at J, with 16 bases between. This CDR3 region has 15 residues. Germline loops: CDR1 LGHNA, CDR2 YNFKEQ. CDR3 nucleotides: TGTGCCAGCAGCTGGCAGAAATCAGTGGATGAAAAACTGTTTTTT. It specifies CASSWQKSVDEKLFF.

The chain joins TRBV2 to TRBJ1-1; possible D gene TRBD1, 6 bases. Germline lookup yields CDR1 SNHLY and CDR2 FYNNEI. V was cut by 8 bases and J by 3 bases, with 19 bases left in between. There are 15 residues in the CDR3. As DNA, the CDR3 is TGTGCCAGCCTAAGGCCTACAGGGCAAGACACTGAAGCTTTCTTT. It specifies CASLRPTGQDTEAFF.

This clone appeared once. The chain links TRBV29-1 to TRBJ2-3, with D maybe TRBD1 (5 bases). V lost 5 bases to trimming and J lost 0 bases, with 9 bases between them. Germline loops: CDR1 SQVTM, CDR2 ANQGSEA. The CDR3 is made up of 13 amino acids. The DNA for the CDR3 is TGCAGCGTTACTGGACATAGCACAGATACGCAGTATTTT. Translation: CSVTGHSTDTQYF.

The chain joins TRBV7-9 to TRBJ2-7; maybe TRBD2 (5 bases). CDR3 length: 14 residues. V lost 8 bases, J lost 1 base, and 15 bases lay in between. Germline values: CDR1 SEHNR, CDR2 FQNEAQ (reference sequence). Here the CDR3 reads CASLMGAGSYEQYF. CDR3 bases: TGTGCCAGCCTTATGGGAGCAGGTTCCTACGAGCAGTACTTC.

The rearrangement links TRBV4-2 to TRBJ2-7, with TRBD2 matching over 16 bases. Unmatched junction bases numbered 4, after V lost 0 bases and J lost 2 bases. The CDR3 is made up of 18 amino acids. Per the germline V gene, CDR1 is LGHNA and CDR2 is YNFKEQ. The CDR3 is CASSQDPGTSGRAYEQYF. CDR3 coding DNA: TGTGCCAGCAGCCAAGACCCCGGGACTAGCGGGAGGGCCTACGAGCAGTACTTC.

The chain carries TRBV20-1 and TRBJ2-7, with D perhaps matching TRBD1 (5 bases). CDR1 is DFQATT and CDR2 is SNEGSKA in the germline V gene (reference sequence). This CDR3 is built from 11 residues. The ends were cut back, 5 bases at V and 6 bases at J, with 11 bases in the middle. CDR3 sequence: CSADRQPEQYF. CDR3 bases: TGCAGTGCTGATAGACAGCCCGAGCAGTACTTC.

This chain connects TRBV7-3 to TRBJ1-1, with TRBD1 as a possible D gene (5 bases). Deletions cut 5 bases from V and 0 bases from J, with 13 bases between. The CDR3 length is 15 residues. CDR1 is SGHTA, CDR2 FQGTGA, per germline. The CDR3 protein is CASSLGVSMNTEAFF. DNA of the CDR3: TGTGCCAGCAGCCTAGGGGTATCAATGAACACTGAAGCTTTCTTT.

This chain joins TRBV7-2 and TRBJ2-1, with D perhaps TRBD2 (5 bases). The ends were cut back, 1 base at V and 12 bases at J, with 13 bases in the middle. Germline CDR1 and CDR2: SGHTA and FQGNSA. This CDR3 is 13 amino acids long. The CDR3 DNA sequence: TGTGCCAGCAGCTTAGTCGGACTCGCTGGGCAGTTCTTC. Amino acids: CASSLVGLAGQFF.

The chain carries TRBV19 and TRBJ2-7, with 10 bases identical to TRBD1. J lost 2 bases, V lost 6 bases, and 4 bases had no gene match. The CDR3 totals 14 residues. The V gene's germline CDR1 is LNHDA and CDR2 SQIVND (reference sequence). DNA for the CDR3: TGTGCCAGTAGCCCCGGGACAGGGGCCTACGAGCAGTACTTC. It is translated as CASSPGTGAYEQYF.

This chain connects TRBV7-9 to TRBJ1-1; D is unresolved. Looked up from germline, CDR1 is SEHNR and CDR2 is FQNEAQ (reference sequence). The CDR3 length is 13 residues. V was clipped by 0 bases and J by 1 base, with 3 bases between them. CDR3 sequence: CASSLAQNTEAFF. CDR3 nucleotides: TGTGCCAGCAGCTTAGCCCAGAACACTGAAGCTTTCTTT.

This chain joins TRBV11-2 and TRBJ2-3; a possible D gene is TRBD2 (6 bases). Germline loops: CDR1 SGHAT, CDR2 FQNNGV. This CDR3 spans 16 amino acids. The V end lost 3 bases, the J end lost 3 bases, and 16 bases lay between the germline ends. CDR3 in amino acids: CASSFRSGVRTDTQYF. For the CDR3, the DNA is TGTGCCAGCAGCTTTCGGTCGGGAGTAAGGACAGATACGCAGTATTTT.